This T cell receptor beta chain was captured by sequencing in a study of type 1 regulatory T cells (TCRdb year 2021). Regarding the complete study: The study characterized an in vitro protocol that generated a Tr1-enriched, alloantigen-specific CD4 T cell product named T-allo10. T-allo10 was being evaluated clinically in patients with hematological malignancies who were receiving allogeneic hematopoietic stem cell transplantation. Broad study findings and their caveats: Tr1 cells showed a more restricted TCR repertoire than non-Tr1 cells, which the study interpreted as alloantigen-induced clonal expansion.

This clonotype has at least ten counts. Its antigen remains unidentified. Base-call qualities are not available, and no considerably larger clone is one nucleotide away. Reads for this sample came from an Illumina MiSeq. Through fastp at Q25 and MiXCR, TCRdb rebuilt clones from the public reads, retaining in-frame beta chains. Under each unique CDR3 protein, matching rows form one entry showing the most common genes and DNA. The sample has about 65,000 distinct CDR3 sequences on record, approximately 50% of them singletons. Clones ranked in the top ten supply more than 2% of the sample. Spanning cysteine to phenylalanine, the CDR3 consists of 14 amino acids. The kept DNA is CDR3 alone, 42 bases in frame from the first base. The junction shows trimming of 1 base on V and 8 bases on J, plus 14 bases between the germline ends. Sequences LGHDT (CDR1) and YNNKEL (CDR2) are obtained from the germline V gene (reference sequence).

Material for sequencing was cultured non-Tr1 T cells, either the whole culture or a sorted T cell fraction (not recorded which). This sample's cell subset or site label indicates: non-Tr1 population from the T-allo10 product. The TCR originated in a human donor in good health. In this chain, TRBV3-1 is recombined with TRBJ1-1, with TRBD1 tentatively as D gene (6 bases match). For the CDR3, the sequence is CASSQVFRGGEAFF. The DNA sequence reads TGTGCCAGCAGCCAAGTTTTCAGGGGAGGGGAAGCTTTCTTT. Where the CDR3 stops, the reference TRBV3-1 and TRBJ1-1 genes take over; the full variable domain is DTAVSQTPKYLVTQMGNDKSIKCEQNLGHDTMYWYKQDSKKFLKIMFSYNNKELIINETVPNRFSPKSPDKAHLNLHINSLELGDSAVYFCASSQVFRGGEAFFGQGTRLTVV.